The entry below gives a single T cell receptor beta chain sequence along with its context. Its target is unknown. A v3.0 immunoSEQ assay was performed at survey level. Sequencing was performed with immunoSEQ multiplex PCR; in TCRdb, only in-frame clones are kept and a portion is missing. There are 35,000 or so clones in the sample; about 93% occur only once, and about 3.6% lies in the top ten. The CDR3 is 17 residues long. The V gene's germline CDR1 is SNHLY and CDR2 FYNNEI. V dropped 6 bases and J dropped 2; count of bases not matched to a gene: 12. The sample is drawn from a study of long-term antiretroviral therapy in people with HIV. Notes on the study in general: Control repertoires displayed wider CDR3 length ranges than the HIV repertoires.

The United States was where all participants with HIV were treated. This receptor was taken from a woman aged 50 to 65 with HIV. This material consisted of unsorted PBMCs, taken 4.1 years after starting antiretroviral therapy. The chain has TRBV2 and TRBJ2-7; 11 bases agree with TRBD2. The CDR3 spells CASRAQLAGVPTYEQYF. CDR3 DNA: TGTGCCAGCAGAGCTCAACTAGCGGGGGTGCCCACCTACGAGCAGTACTTC.